This TCR beta chain was retrieved from a study of shared clonotypes between healthy human individuals. Concerning this clone: Its specificity is unknown.

Trimming cost V 3 bases and J 4 bases; bases outside gene matches: 9. The germline CDR1 and CDR2 sequences are SGDLS and YYNGEE. The CDR3 is 17 residues long. Naive CD8 cells, CD45RO-negative and positively selected for CCR7, excluded terminally differentiated effector memory CD45RA+ cells. Each sorted subset replicate got 200 ng genomic DNA, tens of thousands of genomes. Assay used: immunoSEQ multiplex PCR; TCRdb lists only in-frame clones, some missing. Of around 1.9 million clones listed, around 95% were seen once; the top ten hold less than 2%. The study, taken as a whole, reports: Clonotype sharing among donors, it was expected, would be affected by sequencing depth. Rarefaction analysis demonstrated incomplete sorted-subset sequencing notwithstanding large depth.

This clonotype originated in a man between 18 and 29 years old in good health. Some clones in this sample may be carry-over from other donors' samples. The sequenced sample was naive CD8+ T cells from PBMCs. V usage is TRBV9 and J usage is TRBJ2-1; TRBD1 agrees at 11 bases. CDR3 sequence reads: CASSERVGQGGYNEQFF. CDR3 coding DNA: TGTGCCAGCAGCGAACGAGTGGGACAGGGGGGTTACAATGAGCAGTTCTTC.